This TCR beta chain was identified in a study of blood T cell repertoires in COVID-19. The wider study: Whether acute or convalescent, the COVID-19 samples came from the United States, Italy and Spain.

Cohort 3 donors counted as recovered after two negative PCRs, clearance, or resolved symptoms. Germline V gives CDR1 SGHAT, CDR2 FQDESV (reference sequence). CDR3 length equals 15 residues. The trim removed 6 bases at V and 0 bases at J, leaving 2 bases unmatched. In the original processing: Estimation of nucleated cell counts relied on the amplification of reference gene primers. Sequencing used immunoSEQ multiplex PCR; TCRdb keeps in-frame clones, though not all of them. D and trimming come from the DNA, and the V and J calls and clone size come from that table. This sample carries about 350,000 clones, about 88% of them seen once, and the ten largest clones take about 2.7%.

The clonotype originates from a woman aged 25 to 45 who had recovered from COVID-19. The sequencing input was PBMCs or T cells enriched from blood (not recorded which). V is TRBV11-1 and J is TRBJ2-7, with 13 bases aligning to TRBD2. CDR3 region: CASSWTSGSSYEQYF. In DNA, the CDR3 is TGTGCCAGCAGTTGGACTAGCGGGAGCTCCTACGAGCAGTACTTC. The full variable domain, rest sourced from reference TRBV11-1 and TRBJ2-7, is EAEVAQSPRYKITEKSQAVAFWCDPISGHATLYWYRQILGQGPELLVQFQDESVVDDSQLPKDRFSAERLKGVDSTLKIQPAELGDSAMYLCASSWTSGSSYEQYFGPGTRLTVT.